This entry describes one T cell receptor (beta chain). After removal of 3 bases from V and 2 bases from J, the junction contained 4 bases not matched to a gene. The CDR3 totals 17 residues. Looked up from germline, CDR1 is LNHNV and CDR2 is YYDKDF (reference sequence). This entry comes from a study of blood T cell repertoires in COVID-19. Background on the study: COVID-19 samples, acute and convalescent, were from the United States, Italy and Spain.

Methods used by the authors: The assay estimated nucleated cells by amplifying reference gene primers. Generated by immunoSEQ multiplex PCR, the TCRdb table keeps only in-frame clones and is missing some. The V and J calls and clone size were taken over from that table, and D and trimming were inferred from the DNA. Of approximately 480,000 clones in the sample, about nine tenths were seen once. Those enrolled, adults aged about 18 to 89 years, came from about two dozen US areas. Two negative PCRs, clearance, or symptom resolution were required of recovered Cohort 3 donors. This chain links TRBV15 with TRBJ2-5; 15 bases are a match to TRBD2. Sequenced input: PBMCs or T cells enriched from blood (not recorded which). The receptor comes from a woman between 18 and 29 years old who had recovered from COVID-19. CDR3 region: CATSSPGLAGGQETQYF. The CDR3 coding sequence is TGTGCCACCAGCAGTCCGGGACTAGCGGGGGGACAAGAGACCCAGTACTTC.